This record covers a single TCR beta chain. The clone's antigen remains unknown. The library was prepared using 5' RACE. For each TCR library, approximately 3,700 ng of total RNA was used. For each sample, cDNA synthesis with SMARTScribe reverse transcriptase was split into eight separate reactions. During cDNA synthesis, unique molecular identifiers containing a 6-nucleotide sample barcode were introduced by template switching. Amplification of TCRalpha and TCRbeta cDNA involved two nested PCRs of approximately 16 and 9 cycles, and each PCR was followed by bead purification. Before amplification, the cDNA was both treated with uracil DNA-glycosylase and purified with the QIAquick PCR purification kit. In the second PCR, Illumina TruSeq-compatible adapters and sample-specific barcodes were added. Library quality and concentration were checked on TapeStation and Qubit, and libraries were pooled at 5 to 6.5 ng each. The pooled libraries were sequenced with 2 x 100 bp reads and custom sequencing primers on an Illumina HiSeq2500 single-index Rapid Run. In the original analysis: UMI-based consensus assembly with MiGEC version 1.2.6 was used to correct PCR and sequencing errors. MiXCR version 2.1.1 was used to carry out V(D)J alignment, clonotype assembly and CDR3 extraction. Normalisation of gene usage, clonotype sharing and MAIT/NKT TCR abundance was achieved by analysing the top 1000, 10 000 and 20 000 clonotypes per sample. Diversity was computed as the inverse Simpson index with the vegan R package after downsampling to 27 000 UMIs. Paired Mann-Whitney U tests were applied to discordant twin pairs, with Benjamini-Hochberg correction for multiple testing. TCRdb reprocessed the reads, and each CDR3 protein sequence is entered once, without DNA. The V and J calls, along with clone size, are taken from TCRdb and not from the paper's own processing. The data table for this sample lists about 170,000 distinct CDR3 sequences. The ten largest account for roughly 3% of the sample.

The record originates from a study of monozygotic twins with inflammatory bowel disease (dated by TCRdb to about 2019). Concerning the study at large: A total of some 30 monozygotic twin pairs were included in the full study, comprising nine German pairs (four IBD-concordant, five IBD-discordant) and 19 IBD-discordant Danish pairs. The search for disease-associated traits relied mainly on comparing, within discordant pairs, IBD patients with their genetically identical healthy co-twins. Each individual had, on average, about 151 000 unique TCRalpha sequences and 181 000 unique TCRbeta sequences available for analysis. General findings and caveats noted by the study authors: Measured by the inverse Simpson index, TCRbeta repertoire diversity was lower in IBD patients than in their healthy co-twins. Compared with healthy twins, IBD patients had fewer clonotypes in common with other individuals, a difference most pronounced in patients showing signs of disease activity. The analysis was unable to tell apart different T cell subtypes. Concordant and discordant twins showed no difference in repertoire similarity, possibly because of limited statistical power. Background noise and inter-individual variability may have been introduced into the repertoires by the differing immunosuppressive treatments among patients. No single strong signal or clonotype linked to IBD turned up in the results, so the idea that one exists was not supported.

Inclusive of the bounding cysteine and phenylalanine, the CDR3 is 12 residues long. The DNA sequence is not available. The germline V gene gives CDR1 as KGHSH and CDR2 as LQKENI. A roughly 2.5 ml peripheral blood sample was drawn into PAXgene tubes per donor and stored at -80°C. Total RNA was isolated from whole blood with the PAXgene blood miRNA kit on an automated QIAcube, without T cell sorting. Peripheral blood from monozygotic twin pairs, either concordant or discordant for inflammatory bowel disease, underwent deep TCRalpha and TCRbeta repertoire profiling that used unique molecular barcoding. For every twin pair, smoking habits were documented, and each individual was categorised as a current, former or never smoker.

This receptor was identified in a human donor with ulcerative colitis or Crohn's disease, or a healthy co-twin of an affected twin (not recorded which). Sequenced material: blood. The chain was built from TRBV18 and TRBJ2-7. The CDR3 protein is CASSPRIYEQYF.